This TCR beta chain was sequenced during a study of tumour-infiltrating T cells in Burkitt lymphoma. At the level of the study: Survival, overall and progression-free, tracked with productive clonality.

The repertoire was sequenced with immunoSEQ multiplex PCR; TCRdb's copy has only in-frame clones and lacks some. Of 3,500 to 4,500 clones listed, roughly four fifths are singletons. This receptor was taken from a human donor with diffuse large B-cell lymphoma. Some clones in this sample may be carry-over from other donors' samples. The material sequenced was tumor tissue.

Here the CDR3 reads CATSLSRDSPLHF. As DNA, the CDR3 is TGTGCCACCAGCCTCTCCCGGGATTCACCCCTCCACTTT. J is TRBJ1-6 and V is TRBV15; D is unresolved. From germline, CDR1 is LNHNV and CDR2 YYDKDF (reference sequence). This CDR3 is 13 amino acids long. Trimming cost V 5 bases and J 8 bases, with 10 bases left between them.